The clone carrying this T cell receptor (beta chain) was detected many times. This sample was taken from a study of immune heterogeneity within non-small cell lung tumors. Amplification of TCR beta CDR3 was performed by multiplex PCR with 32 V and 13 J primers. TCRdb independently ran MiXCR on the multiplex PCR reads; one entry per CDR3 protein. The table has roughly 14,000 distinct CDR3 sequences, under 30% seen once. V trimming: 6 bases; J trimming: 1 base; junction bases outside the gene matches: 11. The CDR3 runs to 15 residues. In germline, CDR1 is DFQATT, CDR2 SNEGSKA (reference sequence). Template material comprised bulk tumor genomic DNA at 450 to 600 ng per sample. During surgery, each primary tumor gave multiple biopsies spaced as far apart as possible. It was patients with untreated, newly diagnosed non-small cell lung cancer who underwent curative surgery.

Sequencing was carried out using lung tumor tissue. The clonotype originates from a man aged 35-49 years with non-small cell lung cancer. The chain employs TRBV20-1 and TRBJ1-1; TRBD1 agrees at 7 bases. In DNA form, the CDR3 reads TGCAGTGCCTCACCCCCACAGGGGACGAACACTGAAGCTTTCTTT. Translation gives CSASPPQGTNTEAFF.